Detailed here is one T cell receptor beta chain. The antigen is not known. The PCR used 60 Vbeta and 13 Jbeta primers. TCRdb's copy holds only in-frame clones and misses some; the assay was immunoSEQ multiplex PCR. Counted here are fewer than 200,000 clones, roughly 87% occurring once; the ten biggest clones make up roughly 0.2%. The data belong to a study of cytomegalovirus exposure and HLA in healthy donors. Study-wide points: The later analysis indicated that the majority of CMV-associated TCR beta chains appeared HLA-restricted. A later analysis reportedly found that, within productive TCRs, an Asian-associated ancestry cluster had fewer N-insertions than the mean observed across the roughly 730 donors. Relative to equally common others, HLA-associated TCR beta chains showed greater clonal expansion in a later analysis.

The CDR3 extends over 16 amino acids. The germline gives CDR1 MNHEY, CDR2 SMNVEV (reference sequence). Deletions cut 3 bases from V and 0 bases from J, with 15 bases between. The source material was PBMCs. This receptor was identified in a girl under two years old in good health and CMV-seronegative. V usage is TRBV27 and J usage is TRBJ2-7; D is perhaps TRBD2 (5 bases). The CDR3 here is CASSLRVLDRSYEQYF. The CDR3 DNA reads TGTGCCAGCAGTTTGAGGGTCTTGGACCGCTCCTACGAGCAGTACTTC.